These 5 T cell receptor beta chains share one sample of origin, sequenced in a study of response to subunit inactivated influenza vaccine (dated by TCRdb to the late 2010s). Library generation was performed with RT-PCR. This sample was sequenced with an Illumina HiSeq 2500. TCRdb trimmed public reads at Q25 via fastp, called clones via MiXCR and kept in-frame beta chains. Every entry covers one CDR3 protein and lists the most common genes and DNA from its rows. The sample has about 480,000 distinct CDR3 sequences on record, around 9.9% of them singletons. The ten largest clones capture approximately 12% of the sample. The intended sense of this specimen's time point label: 45 days after influenza vaccine administration. The sample here was PBMCs from blood, taken more than 35 days after vaccination. The receptors were gathered from a man over 45 who received an inactivated influenza vaccine. Donor details come from another sample of the same person, matched by shared clones.

In its sample, this clonotype was seen many times. Written as DNA, the CDR3 is TGTGCCAGCAGTTTAACCAGCTTCTCCTACGAGCAGTACTTC. Translating gives CASSLTSFSYEQYF. The gene calls are TRBV12-3 or TRBV12-4 and TRBJ2-7; D is unresolved. The ends were cut back, 2 bases at V and 0 bases at J, with 8 bases in the middle. The CDR3 extends over 14 amino acids.

A few counts support this clonotype. The chain links TRBV7-3 to TRBJ1-6; no definite D call. Per germline, CDR1 SGHTA and CDR2 FQGTGA. Trimming removed 2 bases from V and 10 bases from J, with 9 bases in between. This CDR3 spans 13 amino acids. The CDR3 DNA follows: TGTGCCAGCAGCTTAGGGCAGAGGTCACCCCTCCACTTT. It yields the protein CASSLGQRSPLHF.

The chain combines TRBV12-3 or TRBV12-4 with TRBJ2-3, with 11 bases fitting TRBD1. Trimming removed 7 bases from V and 3 bases from J; junction bases left unmatched: 9. The CDR3 contains 16 residues. The CDR3 loop reads CASNKGTGGRTDTQYF. The CDR3 DNA is TGTGCCAGCAATAAAGGGACAGGGGGAAGGACAGATACGCAGTATTTT.

V usage is TRBV4-3 and J usage is TRBJ2-7; a weak D match, TRBD2 (6 bases). Trimming pared 4 bases from V and 2 bases from J, leaving 12 bases between. Germline CDR1 reads LGHNA; CDR2 reads YSLEER. The CDR3 extends over 14 amino acids. CDR3 DNA: TGCGCCAGCAGCCGGGACTTAGGCCCCTACGAGCAGTACTTC. It is translated as CASSRDLGPYEQYF.

The gene calls are TRBV5-4 and TRBJ2-5; the D gene is possibly TRBD2 (6 bases). CDR1 is SGHNT, CDR2 YYREEE, per germline (reference sequence). Trimming removed 4 bases from V and 3 bases from J, with 19 bases in between. The CDR3 runs to 16 residues. The CDR3: CASSHHKMGGEETQYF. Written as DNA, the CDR3 is TGTGCCAGCAGCCACCACAAGATGGGGGGTGAAGAGACCCAGTACTTC.